The text below deals with one T cell receptor (beta chain). What it binds is unknown. The CDR3 loop spans 15 amino acids. Losses at the gene ends were 0 bases for V and 5 bases for J; bases not matched to a gene: 4. Germline lookup yields CDR1 SGDLS and CDR2 YYNGEE. This sample stems from a study of CD8 T cells in Susac syndrome. Overall study findings and caveats: Maximal CD8+ clonal expansion in Susac was observed within TEMRA cells and among active patients.

The recently defined diagnostic criteria for definite or probable disease were met by the Susac syndrome patients. The authors reverse transcribed 0.5 to 1 ug RNA with random hexamers. TCRdb analysed the immunoSEQ multiplex PCR reads with MiXCR anew, one entry per CDR3 protein. The data hold tens of thousands of distinct CDR3 sequences, with about 96% observed a single time. The receptor was isolated from a human donor with Susac syndrome. This chain joins TRBV9 and TRBJ2-3; the match to TRBD1 covers 9 bases. Material for sequencing was CD8+ T cells from PBMCs. In DNA form, the CDR3 reads TGTGCCAGCAGCGTAGACGGGACAGGGAAAGATACGCAGTATTTT. This gives the protein CASSVDGTGKDTQYF.